The TCR beta chain under discussion was sequenced for a study of T cells in Graves' hyperthyroidism and ophthalmopathy (dated by TCRdb to between 2017 and 2020). As for the study more broadly: TCR V-J signatures able to tell the groups apart were searched for in a discovery cohort of 100 or so patients, of whom 43 had Graves' ophthalmopathy and about 60 had stable Graves' hyperthyroidism. Prospective prediction of ophthalmopathy was tested in an independent validation cohort of 18 hyperthyroidism patients and 17 patients who later progressed to ophthalmopathy. The 75 to 100 discovery patients were randomly divided into training and test sets at a 7:3 ratio. In addition, the study compared T-cell repertoires in thyroid tissue and in blood from roughly six Graves' hyperthyroidism patients. After blood sampling, hyperthyroidism patients were treated with methimazole at a starting dose of 30 mg daily, and ophthalmopathy patients were treated with high-dose intravenous methylprednisolone. TCR Vbeta CDR3 sequencing of 120 to 150 peripheral blood samples (approximately 44 ophthalmopathy, around 80 hyperthyroidism and approximately 17 progressor patients) is reported in the paper. Overall results and qualifications from the work: Sample size was not statistically predetermined, and blinding of investigators to group allocation was not performed. In cross-validation, a model built on a 13 V-J signature told ophthalmopathy apart from stable hyperthyroidism with approximately 90% sensitivity and roughly 81% specificity, and in testing the same model reached 80%/75%. During validation, the model predicted progression to ophthalmopathy a median of roughly 7.1 months ahead of onset, with roughly 65% sensitivity and almost 75% specificity. Most expanded thyroid clonotypes (frequency above 0.001) were also detected in blood, a finding suggesting that blood repertoires may reflect thyroid immune responses.

The TCR beta CDR3 regions were amplified from RNA transcripts. The TCR CDR3 was subjected to a first round of RT-PCR using the HTBI primer set and the Qiagen OneStep RT-PCR kit. Libraries were constructed in a second round of multiplex PCR, after which size selection and purification were performed. The libraries were sequenced on an Illumina HiSeq2000 using paired-end 100 bp reads. In the source study's methods: SOAPnuke was used to process the raw data, removing reads that contained adapters or uncalled bases, had a mean Phred below 15, or lacked an exact match to the constant primer or identifier. COPE v1.2.5 was used to merge high-quality paired reads, and clonotypes were defined as unique nucleotide sequences. MiTCR v1.1 was used to align the clonotypes against IMGT TRBV, TRBD and TRBJ reference segments. The analysis was restricted to V-J combinations with a frequency above 0.0001, which together covered 99% to 99.2% of the repertoires. The TCS score was defined as F50 (clonal expansion) divided by E x V (chaos), with BLOSUM62-based TCRdist calculated between CDR3 peptides within each V-J. Welch's t-statistics and random forest reduced roughly 540 V-J features to roughly 13, which were used in a naive Bayes classifier (R e1071). Thyroid-blood repertoire similarity was quantified with the Morisita-Horn index. TCRdb passed the public sequencing reads through fastp at Q25 and MiXCR, retaining productive beta sequences. Rows with one shared CDR3 protein collapse into an entry with the most common genes and DNA. TCRdb assigned the V and J calls; the authors' analysis was not used. The table for this sample lists approximately 640,000 distinct CDR3 sequences; less than 45% of them were counted only once. The ten largest clones add up to less than 8.5% of the sample.

A note on this clonotype: Its antigen is not yet known. No base qualities exist here, and no much larger clone lies one base off it.

The study excluded patients with uncontrolled infections, other autoimmune diseases, pregnancy or lactation. Diagnoses were based on clinical symptoms, serum thyroxine and TRAb, thyroid ultrasound and orbital computed tomography. Total RNA was extracted using Trizol reagent, and RNA quality was assessed on an Agilent 2100 Bioanalyzer. Including the terminal cysteine and phenylalanine, the CDR3 comprises 14 residues. Only the CDR3 part of the read is kept: 42 bases, read in frame from the first base. V is shortened by 5 bases, J by 8 bases, and the region joining them spans 21 bases. CDR1 and CDR2 are drawn from the germline V gene: SQVTM, ANQGSEA.

Sample: peripheral blood or thyroid tissue (not recorded which). The sequence came from an adult man with Graves' disease, either hyperthyroidism or ophthalmopathy (not recorded which). Recombination linked TRBV29-1 to TRBJ1-2, with the identity of the D gene unclear. CDR3 protein: CSVMGYSNSYGYTF. The DNA sequence follows: TGCAGCGTTATGGGGTACAGTAACTCCTACGGCTACACCTTC.